The TCR beta chain described here comes from a study of T cells in localized non-small cell lung cancer. The study, taken as a whole, reports: Longer overall survival associated with higher blood T cell density; shorter survival with higher adjacent-lung clonality. Adjacent lung had a median about 55 of the 100 largest tumor clones.

Of note for this clone: Its antigen is unknown.

Losses at the gene ends were 2 bases for V and 10 bases for J; bases not matched to a gene: 15. The CDR3 has 18 residues. Germline loops: CDR1 SGHTA, CDR2 FQGTGA. Profiled with immunoSEQ multiplex PCR; TCRdb holds only in-frame clones, not every one. The sample consists of tens of thousands of clones, almost 85% of them appearing once. This TCR was recovered from a female donor older than 55 with stage I lung adenocarcinoma. The chain couples TRBV7-3 to TRBJ2-1, with TRBD2 matching over 12 bases. The material was peripheral blood, obtained before any cancer treatment. This chain's CDR3 is CASSLVGSSSGRAAEQFF. CDR3 coding DNA: TGTGCCAGCAGCTTAGTAGGTTCGTCTAGCGGGAGGGCCGCCGAGCAGTTCTTC.